The T cell receptor beta chain described here comes from a study of T cell responses to AZD1222 COVID-19 vaccine. Whole-study findings and limits: Epitopes outside B.1.351 and B.1.1.7 mutated regions reportedly drew nearly half of spike TCRs. Clonal diversity was possibly underestimated, and the donors were mostly white British, with more females.

Data came from immunoSEQ multiplex PCR; TCRdb stores just in-frame clones and leaves some out. This sample carries over 50,000 clones, approximately 85% of them seen once, and the ten largest clones take 20% to 30%. On this clone itself: Its target is not known.

The receptor was isolated from an adult who received the AZD1222 COVID-19 vaccine. The specimen comprised peripheral blood, sampled 28 days after the second AZD1222 dose.

The chain's CDR3 is CASSPPKGRDSNYGYTF. CDR3 sequence (DNA): TGTGCCAGCTCACCACCTAAAGGCAGGGACTCAAACTATGGCTACACCTTC. The gene calls are TRBV18 and TRBJ1-2, with a weak D call TRBD1 (5 bases). The CDR3 has 17 amino acids. V lost 0 bases to trimming and J lost 2 bases, with 16 bases between them. Germline-derived CDR1 and CDR2 are KGHSH and LQKENI.